One and the same sample provided the 7 T cell receptor beta chains below, sequenced in a study of blood T cell repertoires in COVID-19. Only in-frame clones appear in the TCRdb table, and some are missing; sequencing was by immunoSEQ multiplex PCR. The sample consists of hundreds of thousands of clones, about nine tenths of them appearing once. Input material: peripheral blood. The receptors were gathered from a man aged 40-49 years with acute or convalescent COVID-19.

The chain employs TRBV29-1 and TRBJ2-2; the match to TRBD1 covers 8 bases. Trimming cost V 4 bases and J 7 bases; bases outside gene matches: 5. The length of the CDR3 is 13 residues. Per germline, CDR1 SQVTM and CDR2 ANQGSEA. The CDR3 loop is CSVGTGRGGELFF. Here the CDR3 DNA reads TGCAGCGTTGGGACAGGGCGTGGCGGGGAGCTGTTTTTT.

The chain recombines TRBV2 with TRBJ2-2; possibly TRBD2 for D (6 bases). V was shortened by 6 bases and J by 6 bases, with 14 bases between the two germline ends. The V gene's germline CDR1 is SNHLY and CDR2 FYNNEI. The CDR3 totals 14 residues. CDR3 in DNA: TGTGCCAGCAGGCGGGACGGCGGGGCCGGGGAGCTGTTTTTT. Its protein product is CASRRDGGAGELFF.

V usage is TRBV11-3 and J usage is TRBJ1-1, with TRBD1 identical over 7 bases. CDR1 SGHNT and CDR2 YENEEA come from the germline V gene. This CDR3 is built from 14 residues. Germline trimming cut 5 bases from V and 7 bases from J; bases unmatched to any gene: 10. CDR3 residues: CASSNTQGRGEAFF. DNA for the CDR3: TGTGCCAGCAGCAACACACAGGGGAGAGGTGAAGCTTTCTTT.

The rearrangement uses TRBV3-1 (or the pseudogene TRBV3-2) and TRBJ2-7; a weak D match, TRBD1 (5 bases). CDR1 LGHDT and CDR2 YNNKEL come from the germline V gene (reference sequence). V was shortened by 1 base and J by 5 bases, with 9 bases between the two germline ends. The CDR3 spans 13 residues. CDR3 in DNA: TGTGCCAGCAGCCAAGGTGGGGCGGACGAGCAGTACTTC. Translation gives CASSQGGADEQYF.

The CDR3 reads CASSIPGLVDTQYF. For the CDR3, the DNA is TGTGCCAGCAGCATACCAGGGCTTGTAGATACGCAGTATTTT. The chain recombines TRBV7-2 with TRBJ2-3; tentative D call: TRBD1 (5 bases). V was trimmed by 5 bases and J by 5 bases, leaving 14 bases between them. Germline CDR1 is SGHTA and CDR2 is FQGNSA. The CDR3 extends over 14 amino acids.

The CDR3 spells CASSAIGTSAYSSYNEQFF. The CDR3 DNA sequence: TGTGCCAGCAGCGCCATAGGGACTAGCGCCTATAGCTCCTACAATGAGCAGTTCTTC. V usage is TRBV7-9 and J usage is TRBJ2-1, with TRBD2 identical over 10 bases. The CDR3 loop spans 19 amino acids. The germline V gene encodes CDR1 SEHNR and CDR2 FQNEAQ (reference sequence). V gave up 5 bases and J gave up 0 bases; unmatched junction bases: 13.

J is TRBJ2-2 and V is TRBV7-2, with a possible D match to TRBD2 (6 bases). This CDR3 contains 16 residues. Trimming cost V 2 bases and J 2 bases, with 12 bases left between them. Germline V gene lookup returns CDR1 SGHTA and CDR2 FQGNSA. The CDR3 DNA sequence: TGTGCCAGCAGCTTAATAGGCGGGATAAACACCGGGGAGCTGTTTTTT. Amino acid sequence: CASSLIGGINTGELFF.